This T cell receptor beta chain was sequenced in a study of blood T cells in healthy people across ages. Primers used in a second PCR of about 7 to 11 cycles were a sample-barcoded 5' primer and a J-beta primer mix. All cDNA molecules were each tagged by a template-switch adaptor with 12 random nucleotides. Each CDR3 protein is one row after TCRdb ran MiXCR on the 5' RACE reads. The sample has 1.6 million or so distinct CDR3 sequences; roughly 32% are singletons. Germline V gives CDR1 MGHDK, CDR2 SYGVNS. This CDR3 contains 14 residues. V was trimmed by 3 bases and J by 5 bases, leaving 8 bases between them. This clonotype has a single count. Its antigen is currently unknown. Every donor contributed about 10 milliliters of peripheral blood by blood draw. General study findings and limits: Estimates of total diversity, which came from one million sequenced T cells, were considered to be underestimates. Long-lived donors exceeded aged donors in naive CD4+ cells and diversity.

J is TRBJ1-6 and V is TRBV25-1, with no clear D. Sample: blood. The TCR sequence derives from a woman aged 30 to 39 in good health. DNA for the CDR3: TGTGCCAGCAGTGATGGTCCCCATAATTCACCCCTCCACTTT. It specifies CASSDGPHNSPLHF.